This T cell receptor beta chain was sequenced in a study of tumor-infiltrating lymphocytes in primary liver carcinoma (dated by TCRdb to 2016 to 2017). Context from the whole study: Roughly five patients with histopathologically diagnosed primary liver carcinoma underwent surgical resection in China between late 2015 and March 2016. The five patients, three men and two women aged 30 to 69 years, had hepatocellular carcinoma (four) or combined HCC and intrahepatic cholangiocarcinoma (one). The five patients had tumors staged T1-T3 N0M0, with maximum diameters ranging from roughly 4.2 to 10 cm. Roughly 3.5 to 8 million productive TCRbeta reads were obtained per sample, and no significant difference in read depth was found between tissue types. The study combined TCRbeta repertoire sequencing, expression microarrays and whole-exome sequencing across five regions of each liver tumor, with adjacent normal tissue and blood. A total of around 35 specimens from 5 patients went through TCRbeta repertoire sequencing, namely 25 tumor regions, 5 adjacent noncancerous liver tissues and 5 peripheral blood samples. Technical replicate repertoires showed high reproducibility, with mean shared-clone rates approximately 0.9 and correlation coefficients above 0.95.

Points the paper makes about the study in general: Compared with blood, tumors had a significantly larger share of the repertoire taken up by the top 250 clones (p = 0.039). Consistent with antigen-driven expansion, pairs of tumor regions showed higher repertoire overlap (mean around 35%) than either tumor-adjacent pairs (around 17%) or tumor-blood pairs (roughly 15%). Only the TCR beta chain was sequenced, so true repertoire diversity is likely underestimated because unpaired alpha chains were not captured. The study included only four to six patients, and the authors note findings should be validated in a larger study. Comparison of CD4+ and CD8+ T cell repertoires was precluded by the use of bulk unsorted samples.

A constant-region primer and ProtoScript II reverse transcriptase were used to reverse-transcribe TCRbeta-specific cDNA from approximately 450 ng total RNA. TCRbeta libraries were built with three nested multiplex PCR rounds, a slightly modified ARM-PCR procedure. Multiplex TRBV1-TRBV30 forward primers and a Cbeta reverse primer were used in the first two PCR rounds, each of which was run for around 10 cycles. Sample barcodes and Illumina adapters were added in a final 25-cycle PCR with Deep VentR polymerase. Before sequencing, amplicons between 200 and 500 bp were purified from gel using a QIAquick gel extraction kit. An Illumina HiSeq 2500 was used to sequence the TCRbeta amplicons with 250-bp paired-end reads. As for the original processing: Reads were quality-trimmed with Trimmomatic v0.33, and paired reads were merged with FLASH v1.2.11 to recover full CDR3 sequences. V, D and J germline segments were assigned to the rearranged TCRbeta sequences using MiGEC v1.2.1b. Clonotype statistics, along with Shannon-Wiener diversity indices, were calculated using VDJtools v1.0.0. To cut down on sampling bias, every analysis after diversity analysis relied on just the 250 most abundant clonotypes from each sample. TCRdb reanalyzed the raw reads on its own, using fastp at Q25 for trimming and MiXCR for clone calling, and kept in-frame beta chains. Each record represents a unique CDR3 protein, reported with the most common genes and DNA among its rows. The V and J calls here are based on TCRdb, not the publication. In all, the sample holds hundreds of thousands of distinct CDR3 sequences, and 65% of those were seen once. More than 8.5% of the sample rests with the top ten.

Blood RNA was extracted from unsorted whole blood using TRIzol reagent, and germline DNA was obtained with the DNeasy Blood & Tissue kit. At the time of sampling, the patients had chronic HBV infection and had not received any treatment. About 3.7 milliliters of peripheral blood were collected into K2EDTA tubes before surgery. Counted from cysteine to phenylalanine, this CDR3 has 14 amino acids. The read is trimmed to its CDR3 DNA, 42 bases read in frame from base 1. The germline V gene provides CDR1 MNHEY and CDR2 SVGEGT. Regarding this clonotype: No antigen is known for it. Per-nucleotide qualities are absent, and no much larger clonotype sits a single base away.

Source material: peripheral blood. The chain is encoded by TRBV6-2 or TRBV6-3 joined to TRBJ2-7; 6 matching bases give a weak D call of TRBD2. The receptor was isolated from a middle-aged man with primary liver carcinoma and hepatitis B virus infection. The CDR3 is CTSSYSRQLNEQYF. The nucleotide sequence is TGTACTAGCAGTTACTCGCGACAGCTCAACGAGCAGTACTTC.